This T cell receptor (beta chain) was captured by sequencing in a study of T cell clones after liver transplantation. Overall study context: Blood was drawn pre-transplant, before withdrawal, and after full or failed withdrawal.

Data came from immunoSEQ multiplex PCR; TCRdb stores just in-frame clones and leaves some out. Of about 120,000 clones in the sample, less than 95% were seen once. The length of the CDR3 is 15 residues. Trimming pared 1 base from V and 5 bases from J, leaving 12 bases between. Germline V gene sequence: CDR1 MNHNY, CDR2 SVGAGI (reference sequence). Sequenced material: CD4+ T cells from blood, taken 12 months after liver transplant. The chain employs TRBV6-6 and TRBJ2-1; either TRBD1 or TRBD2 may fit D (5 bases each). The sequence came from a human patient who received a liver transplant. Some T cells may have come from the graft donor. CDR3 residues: CASSYLGEGDNEQFF. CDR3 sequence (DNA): TGTGCCAGCAGTTACTTGGGGGAAGGGGACAATGAGCAGTTCTTC.